What follows are 19 T cell receptor beta chains derived from one specimen sequenced in a study of control samples from healthy donors and cancer patients. Produced via immunoSEQ multiplex PCR; TCRdb's table is partial and in-frame only. The repertoire holds over 150,000 clones, with around 90% as singletons. The material sequenced was blood. The source is a woman aged 45-65 years in good health.

The chain recombines TRBV30 with TRBJ1-1, with D uncertain. CDR3 size: 10 residues. V shed 5 bases and J shed 5 bases, with 6 bases lying between them. The germline V gene encodes CDR1 GTSNPN and CDR2 SVGIG (reference sequence). The CDR3 region is CAWWGTEAFF. Written as DNA, the CDR3 is TGTGCCTGGTGGGGTACTGAAGCTTTCTTT.

The V call is TRBV19, the J call TRBJ1-2; the D gene is possibly TRBD1 (5 bases). V shed 1 base and J shed 6 bases, with 12 bases lying between them. There are 14 residues in the CDR3. CDR1 and CDR2 (germline): LNHDA, SQIVND (reference sequence). CDR3: CASSIASGINGYTF. The CDR3 region has the DNA TGTGCCAGTAGTATAGCCTCAGGGATAAATGGCTACACCTTC.

The chain recombines TRBV6-1 with TRBJ2-2, with 7 nucleotides matching TRBD2. Looked up from germline, CDR1 is MNHNS and CDR2 is SASEGT. The CDR3 runs 18 residues. The J segment lost 5 bases and the V segment lost 3 bases, leaving 15 bases of the junction unmatched. The CDR3 protein is CASSDSEWGRVTTGELFF. In DNA, the CDR3 is TGTGCCAGCAGTGATTCCGAGTGGGGGAGGGTTACAACCGGGGAGCTGTTTTTT.

This chain links TRBV6-2 or TRBV6-3 with TRBJ2-3, with 7 bases matching TRBD2. V shed 0 bases and J 5 bases; nucleotides not matched to a gene: 8. The CDR3 is made up of 16 amino acids. Looked up from germline, CDR1 is MNHEY and CDR2 is SVGEGT. The CDR3 sequence: CASSYSWRGSGDTQYF. For the CDR3, the DNA is TGTGCCAGCAGTTACTCTTGGCGCGGGAGCGGAGATACGCAGTATTTT.

The V and J genes are TRBV30 and TRBJ1-2, with 7 positions matching TRBD1. The length of the CDR3 is 13 residues. The junction had 5 bases not matched to a gene; V was cut back by 2 bases and J by 5 bases. Germline values: CDR1 GTSNPN, CDR2 SVGIG (reference sequence). CDR3 loop: CAWSPRGWYGYTF. In nucleotides, the CDR3 is TGTGCCTGGAGTCCCAGGGGGTGGTATGGCTACACCTTC.

V usage is TRBV5-1 and J usage is TRBJ2-7; 9 nucleotides line up with TRBD1. Germline trimming cut 4 bases from V and 2 bases from J; bases unmatched to any gene: 4. CDR3 length: 14 amino acids. Germline CDR1 SGHRS, CDR2 YFSETQ. CDR3 bases: TGCGCCAGCAGCAGGGGACAGGGTACCTACGAGCAGTACTTC. It translates to CASSRGQGTYEQYF.

The gene calls are TRBV18 and TRBJ2-6, with D unresolved. The CDR3 contains 15 residues. Germline-derived CDR1 and CDR2 are KGHSH and LQKENI. Trimming pared 5 bases from V and 0 bases from J, leaving 8 bases between. The CDR3 region is CASSGVVSGANVLTF. In DNA, the CDR3 is TGTGCCAGCTCAGGGGTAGTCTCTGGGGCCAACGTCCTGACTTTC.

This chain uses TRBV27 with TRBJ1-2, with 7 nucleotides matching TRBD1. V shed 3 bases, J shed 4 bases, and the junction held 11 bases outside the gene matches. The CDR3 spans 16 residues. Germline CDR1 is MNHEY and CDR2 is SMNVEV (reference sequence). This CDR3 reads CASSFLPPGQPYGYTF. CDR3 DNA: TGTGCCAGCAGTTTCCTTCCTCCGGGACAGCCCTATGGCTACACCTTC.

The rearrangement links TRBV7-9 to TRBJ1-6, with 8 bases lining up with TRBD1. V shed 5 bases and J 10 bases; nucleotides not matched to a gene: 10. CDR3 length: 15 residues. The germline gives CDR1 SEHNR, CDR2 FQNEAQ (reference sequence). CDR3 sequence reads: CASSQTDREKSPLHF. The CDR3 DNA reads as TGTGCCAGCAGCCAAACGGACAGGGAAAAATCACCCCTCCACTTT.

V is TRBV7-2 and J is TRBJ1-2, with no clear D. The CDR3 length is 14 residues. Trimming removed 1 base from V and 0 bases from J, with 6 bases in between. CDR1 and CDR2 from the germline V gene are SGHTA and FQGNSA. The CDR3 DNA reads as TGTGCCAGCAGCTTAGGACAATCTAACTATGGCTACACCTTC. Encoded protein: CASSLGQSNYGYTF.

The V and J genes are TRBV5-1 and TRBJ2-7, with TRBD2 matching 8 bases. Germline V gene data show CDR1 as SGHRS and CDR2 as YFSETQ. J gave up 0 bases and V 4 bases, and 12 bases lay outside the gene matches. This CDR3 is built from 17 residues. The CDR3 region is CASSPTWRGVSSYEQYF. The CDR3 DNA reads as TGCGCCAGCAGCCCCACCTGGCGGGGGGTGAGCTCCTACGAGCAGTACTTC.

This chain uses TRBV3-1 (or the pseudogene TRBV3-2) with TRBJ2-5; 7 bases align to TRBD2. The CDR3 covers 14 residues. Germline V CDR1 and CDR2: LGHDT, YNNKEL (reference sequence). The V and J ends lost 4 bases and 1 base, in that order; junction bases with no gene match: 3. The CDR3: CASSRGTIQETQYF. The DNA for the CDR3 is TGTGCCAGCAGCCGTGGGACTATCCAAGAGACCCAGTACTTC.

The chain is built from TRBV5-6 and TRBJ1-4; 9 nucleotides line up with TRBD1. CDR3 length equals 16 residues. Germline V CDR1 and CDR2: SGHDT, YYEEEE. V lost 4 bases to trimming and J lost 6 bases; unmatched junction nucleotides: 10. CDR3 loop: CASSHVRDREDEKLFF. The CDR3, as DNA: TGTGCCAGCAGCCACGTCCGGGACAGGGAGGATGAAAAACTGTTTTTT.

The chain couples TRBV4-3 to TRBJ1-4; no reliable D call. This CDR3 spans 15 amino acids. V lost 3 bases and J 8 bases, leaving 16 bases between the germline ends. Looked up from germline, CDR1 is LGHNA and CDR2 is YSLEER. The CDR3 loop reads CASSQGLPSGEKLFF. Written as DNA, the CDR3 is TGCGCCAGCAGCCAGGGTTTACCTTCTGGGGAAAAACTGTTTTTT.

This clone came up a few times. The gene calls are TRBV4-2 and TRBJ1-1; a weak D match, TRBD1 (5 bases). CDR3 size: 15 residues. The germline V and J ends were trimmed by 1 base and 1 base, with 10 bases remaining between them. Per the germline V gene, CDR1 is LGHNA and CDR2 is YNFKEQ. CDR3 loop: CASSQGLGGNTEAFF. The CDR3 bases are TGTGCCAGCAGCCAAGGTTTGGGGGGGAACACTGAAGCTTTCTTT.

This clone was detected a few times. The chain joins TRBV9 to TRBJ2-5, with TRBD1 matching 10 bases. V lost 3 bases, J lost 2 bases, and 4 bases stayed unmatched. CDR3 size: 15 residues. Germline-derived CDR1 and CDR2 are SGDLS and YYNGEE. The CDR3 nucleotides are TGTGCCAGCAGCGCGGGACAGGGGACACAAGAGACCCAGTACTTC. Encoded protein: CASSAGQGTQETQYF.

The chain couples TRBV5-4 to TRBJ2-7, with a weak D call TRBD1 (5 bases). Per the germline V gene, CDR1 is SGHNT and CDR2 is YYREEE (reference sequence). V dropped 0 bases and J dropped 3 bases, with 10 bases sitting between them. The CDR3 is 14 amino acids. The CDR3 protein is CASSLAPGFYEQYF. CDR3 in DNA: TGTGCCAGCAGCTTGGCCCCAGGGTTCTACGAGCAGTACTTC.

The V gene is TRBV5-1, the J gene TRBJ2-5, with unresolved D. The CDR3 is made up of 16 amino acids. Trimming left V 0 bases short and J 5 bases short, with 17 bases between. Germline CDR1 and CDR2: SGHRS and YFSETQ. The CDR3 reads CASSLASLAGSETQYF. CDR3 DNA: TGCGCCAGCAGCTTGGCCTCTTTAGCCGGATCGGAGACCCAGTACTTC.

The gene calls are TRBV19 and TRBJ1-2; 10 bases map to TRBD1. Germline V CDR1 and CDR2: LNHDA, SQIVND (reference sequence). The CDR3 length is 14 residues. The V and J ends lost 4 bases and 6 bases, in that order; junction bases with no gene match: 5. The CDR3 DNA sequence: TGTGCCAGTAGTAGCCGGGACAGGGGAAATGGCTACACCTTC. This codes for CASSSRDRGNGYTF. Using reference TRBV19 and TRBJ1-2 for the parts outside the CDR3, the full variable domain is DGGITQSPKYLFRKEGQNVTLSCEQNLNHDAMYWYRQDPGQGLRLIYYSQIVNDFQKGDIAEGYSVSREKKESFPLTVTSAQKNPTAFYLCASSSRDRGNGYTFGSGTRLTVV.